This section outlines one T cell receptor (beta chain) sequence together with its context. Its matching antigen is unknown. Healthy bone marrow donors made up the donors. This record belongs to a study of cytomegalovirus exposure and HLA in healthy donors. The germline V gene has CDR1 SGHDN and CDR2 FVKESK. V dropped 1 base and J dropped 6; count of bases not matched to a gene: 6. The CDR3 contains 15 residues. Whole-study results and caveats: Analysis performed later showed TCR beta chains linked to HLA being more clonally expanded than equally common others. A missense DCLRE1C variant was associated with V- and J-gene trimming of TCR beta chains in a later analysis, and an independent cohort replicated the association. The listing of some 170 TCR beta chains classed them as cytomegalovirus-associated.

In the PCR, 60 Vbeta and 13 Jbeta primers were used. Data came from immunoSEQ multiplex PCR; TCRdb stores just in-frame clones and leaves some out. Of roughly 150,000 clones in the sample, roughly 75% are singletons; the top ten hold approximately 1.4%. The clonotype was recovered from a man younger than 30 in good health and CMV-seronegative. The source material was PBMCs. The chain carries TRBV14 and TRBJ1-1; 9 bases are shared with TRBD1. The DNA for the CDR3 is TGTGCCAGCAGCCAAGCTGGGACAGGGTTATCTGAAGCTTTCTTT. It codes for CASSQAGTGLSEAFF.